This TCR beta chain was recovered during a study of a mutant IDH1 vaccine in newly diagnosed glioma. Study background: Vaccination followed radiotherapy alone by 4-6 weeks, or accompanied temozolomide cycles. Treated patients comprised around 60% males and approximately 38% females, mean age 40.4 years. Most patients had radiochemotherapy with temozolomide before enrollment; others had one alone. Whole-study results and caveats: It seemed that pseudoprogression was not linked to changes in the top peripheral T cell clonotypes.

The V gene's germline CDR1 is PRHDT and CDR2 FYEKMQ (reference sequence). The CDR3 runs 14 residues. J lost 4 bases, V lost 4 bases, and 6 bases had no gene match. The time point here: week 35, safety follow-up. Alongside topical imiquimod, each dose of vaccine comprised 300 ug of mutant IDH1 20-mer peptide. Only in-frame clones appear in the TCRdb table, and some are missing; sequencing was by immunoSEQ multiplex PCR. Among about 68,000 clones listed, 80% to 85% were seen once. Notes on this clone: What it binds is not known.

This chain links TRBV13 with TRBJ2-7; 8 nucleotides line up with TRBD1. This specimen was PBMCs, taken from a glioma patient whose treatment included an IDH1 peptide vaccine. The clonotype was recovered from a man between 18 and 29 years old with glioma. In DNA form, the CDR3 reads TGTGCCAGCAGCTCGACAGGGGAGCAGTACGAGCAGTACTTC. Protein sequence: CASSSTGEQYEQYF.